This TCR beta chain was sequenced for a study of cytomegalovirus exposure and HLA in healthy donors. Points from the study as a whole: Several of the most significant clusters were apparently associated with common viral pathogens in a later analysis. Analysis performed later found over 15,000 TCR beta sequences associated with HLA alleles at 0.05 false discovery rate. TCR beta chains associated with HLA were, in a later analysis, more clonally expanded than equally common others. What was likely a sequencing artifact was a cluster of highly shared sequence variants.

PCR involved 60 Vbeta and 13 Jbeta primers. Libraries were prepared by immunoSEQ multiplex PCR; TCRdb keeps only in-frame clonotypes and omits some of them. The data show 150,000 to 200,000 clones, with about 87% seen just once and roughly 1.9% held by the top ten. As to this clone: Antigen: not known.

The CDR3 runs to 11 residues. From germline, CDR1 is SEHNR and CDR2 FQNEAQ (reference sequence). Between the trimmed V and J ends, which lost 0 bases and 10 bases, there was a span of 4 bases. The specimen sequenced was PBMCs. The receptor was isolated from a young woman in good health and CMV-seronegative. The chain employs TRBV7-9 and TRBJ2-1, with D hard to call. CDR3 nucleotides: TGTGCCAGCAGCTTAGCTAGAGAGCAGTTCTTC. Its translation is CASSLAREQFF.